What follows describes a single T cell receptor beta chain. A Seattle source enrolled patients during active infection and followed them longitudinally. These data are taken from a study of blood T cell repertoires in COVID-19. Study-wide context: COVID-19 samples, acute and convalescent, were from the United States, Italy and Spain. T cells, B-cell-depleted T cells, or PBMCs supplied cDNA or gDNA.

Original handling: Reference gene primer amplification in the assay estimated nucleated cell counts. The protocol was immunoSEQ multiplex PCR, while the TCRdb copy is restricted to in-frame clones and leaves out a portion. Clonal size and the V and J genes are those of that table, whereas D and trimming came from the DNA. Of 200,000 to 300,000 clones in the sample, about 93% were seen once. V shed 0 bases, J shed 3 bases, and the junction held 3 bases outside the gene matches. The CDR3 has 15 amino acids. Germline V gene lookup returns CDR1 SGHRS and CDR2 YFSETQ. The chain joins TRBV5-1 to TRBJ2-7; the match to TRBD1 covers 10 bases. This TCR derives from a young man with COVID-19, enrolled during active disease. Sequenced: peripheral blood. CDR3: CASSLATGGYYEQYF. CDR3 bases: TGCGCCAGCAGCTTGGCGACAGGGGGCTACTACGAGCAGTACTTC.